This entry features one TCR beta chain sequence. Blood draws occurred at baseline, cycle 4 day 1, and cycle 7 day 1. The sample is drawn from a study of OX40 agonist ivuxolimab in advanced cancers. Study in general: Treatment of patients was with ivuxolimab, an agonistic anti-OX40 (CD134) antibody. Allowance was made for prior anti-PD-1, anti-PD-L1 or anti-CTLA-4 therapy, and around 44% had some.

CDR3 size: 15 residues. Per germline, CDR1 MGHDK and CDR2 SYGVNS. V lost 7 bases, J lost 3 bases, and 18 bases lay in between. Method: immunoSEQ multiplex PCR; TCRdb's copy keeps in-frame clones and lacks some. This sample has roughly 50,000 clones, with around 80% found just once. The source is an adult with an advanced solid tumor such as melanoma, head and neck, liver or kidney cancer. Source: CD4+ or CD8+ T cells sorted from blood, taken in a trial of the OX40 agonist ivuxolimab. V usage is TRBV25-1 and J usage is TRBJ1-1, with D maybe TRBD1 (5 bases). The CDR3: CASTLTVLSDTEAFF. The CDR3 DNA reads TGTGCCAGCACCCTGACAGTTCTGTCAGACACTGAAGCTTTCTTT.